These 2 T cell receptor beta chains share one sample of origin, sequenced in a study of T cells in Graves' hyperthyroidism and ophthalmopathy. The investigators amplified TCR beta CDR3 regions from RNA transcripts. Using the HTBI primer set, a first-round RT-PCR was run on the TCR CDR3. TCRdb re-analysed the multiplex PCR reads in MiXCR, keeping a single row per CDR3 protein. The sample has 20,000 to 30,000 distinct CDR3 sequences; over 35% are singletons. Sequencing was performed on blood. The receptors come from a woman aged 25 to 45 with Graves' hyperthyroidism.

This clonotype was counted many times. This chain links TRBV12-3 or TRBV12-4 with TRBJ2-7; D is ambiguous. Trimming shortened V by 5 bases and J by 3 bases, and 8 bases separated the two germline ends. This CDR3 comprises 12 residues. CDR3 sequence: CASSGDGYEQYF. As DNA, the CDR3 is TGTGCCAGCAGTGGAGACGGCTACGAGCAGTACTTC.

The chain links TRBV5-1 to TRBJ2-3; 10 bases match TRBD2. The CDR3 consists of 19 residues. The germline gives CDR1 SGHRS, CDR2 YFSETQ. Unmatched junction bases numbered 15, after V lost 0 bases and J lost 5 bases. CDR3 protein: CASSLAGWASGRARDTQYF. The CDR3 DNA reads as TGCGCCAGCAGCTTGGCCGGTTGGGCGAGCGGGAGGGCCAGAGATACGCAGTATTTT.